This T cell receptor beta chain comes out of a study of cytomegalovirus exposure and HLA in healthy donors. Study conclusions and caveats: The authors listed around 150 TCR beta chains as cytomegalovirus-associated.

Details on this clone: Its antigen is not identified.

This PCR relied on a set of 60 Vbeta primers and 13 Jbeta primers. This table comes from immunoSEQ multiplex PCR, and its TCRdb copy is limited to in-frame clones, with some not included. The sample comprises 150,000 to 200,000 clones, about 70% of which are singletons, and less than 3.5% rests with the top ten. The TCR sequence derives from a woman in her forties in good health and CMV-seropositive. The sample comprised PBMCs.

CDR3 DNA: TGTGCCAGCAGTTTCGACAGGGGCTATGGCTACACCTTC. This codes for CASSFDRGYGYTF. The gene calls are TRBV27 and TRBJ1-2, with 8 nucleotides matching TRBD1. The V gene's germline CDR1 is MNHEY and CDR2 SMNVEV (reference sequence). Germline trimming cut 3 bases from V and 4 bases from J; bases unmatched to any gene: 1. The CDR3 contains 13 residues.